These T cell receptor beta chains were read from a single sample in a study of blood T cell repertoires in COVID-19. Repertoires were generated with immunoSEQ multiplex PCR, while TCRdb's copy carries only in-frame clones and drops some. Among about 130,000 clones listed, roughly 86% were seen once. Material: peripheral blood. These receptors all stem from a woman in her 70s with COVID-19, enrolled during active disease. CDR3s include the opening cysteine and the closing phenylalanine or tryptophan. The D gene is left open where the match is weak. Clone size, where shown, is once, few, many, or a class for clones that have expanded.

>TRBJ2-2|TRBV11-2|-|-
TGTGCCAGCAGCTTAGGAGGGGGAAACACCGGGGAGCTGTTTTTT
CASSLGGGNTGELFF
>TRBJ2-3|TRBV4-1|-|-
TGCGCCAGCAGCCAAGATACGGACTCAAGTCGCACAGATACGCAGTATTTT
CASSQDTDSSRTDTQYF
>TRBJ2-2|TRBV6-5|-|few
TGTGCCAGCAGAACCGGGGGTTCGAACACCGGGGAGCTGTTTTTT
CASRTGGSNTGELFF
>TRBJ1-1|TRBV5-1|-|-
TGCGCCAGCAGCTTGGTGCGGGGAAACACTGAAGCTTTCTTT
CASSLVRGNTEAFF
>TRBJ1-1|TRBV18|TRBD1|-
TGTGCCAGCTCACGAGGACAGGTTAGGAACACTGAAGCTTTCTTT
CASSRGQVRNTEAFF
>TRBJ2-1|TRBV6-4|TRBD2|-
TGTGCCAGCAGCAGGGGACTAGCGGGGGGCATCGCCAATGAGCAGTTCTTC
CASSRGLAGGIANEQFF
>TRBJ1-5|TRBV2|-|-
TGTGCCAGCACCGAGGACACGGCAACTCAGCCCCAGCATTTT
CASTEDTATQPQHF
>TRBJ1-1|TRBV2|TRBD1|-
TGTGCCAGCAGTGAAGTGGGGAGCCGGACAGGGTGGATGAAGGACACTGAAGCTTTCTTT
CASSEVGSRTGWMKDTEAFF
>TRBJ2-7|TRBV19|-|-
TGTGCCAGTAGTATAAGAGGTCTCGCCTACGAGCAGTACTTC
CASSIRGLAYEQYF
>TRBJ2-5|TRBV2|-|-
TGTGCCAGCAGTTTTCAGGGAAAGCAAGAGACCCAGTACTTC
CASSFQGKQETQYF
>TRBJ1-5|TRBV18|TRBD1|-
TGTGCCAGCTCACCAGGCCCGGGGGGACAGGGGGAGCCCCAGCATTTT
CASSPGPGGQGEPQHF
>TRBJ1-1|TRBV7-8|-|-
TGTGCCAGCAGCTTAGTTAGACAAACGAACACTGAAGCTTTCTTT
CASSLVRQTNTEAFF
>TRBJ2-2|TRBV19|TRBD1|-
TGTGCCAGTAGTCTTGAGGGACAGGGGGGAAAAACCGGGGAGCTGTTTTTT
CASSLEGQGGKTGELFF
>TRBJ1-6|TRBV7-3|-|few
TGTGCCAGCAGCTTACACAGGACTAATTCACCCCTCCACTTT
CASSLHRTNSPLHF
>TRBJ1-4|TRBV5-5|TRBD1|-
TGTGCCAGCAGCTTGGTTGGCACAGGGGGAGCTAATGAAAAACTGTTTTTT
CASSLVGTGGANEKLFF
>TRBJ1-2|TRBV5-1|-|-
TGCGCCAGCACTCCCCGGGCAGGGGCGGACTATGGCTACACCTTC
CASTPRAGADYGYTF
>TRBJ1-3|TRBV2|TRBD1|-
TGTGCCAGCAAGACCCAGGGGGACGGTGGAAACACCATATATTTT
CASKTQGDGGNTIYF
>TRBJ2-2|TRBV29-1|TRBD2|-
TGCAGCGCCCGGTGGCGGGGGACGGACACCGGGGAGCTGTTTTTT
CSARWRGTDTGELFF
>TRBJ2-1|TRBV2|-|-
TGTGCCAGCAGTGAGACGATACAGGCGTACAATGAGCAGTTCTTC
CASSETIQAYNEQFF
>TRBJ2-7|TRBV7-2|TRBD2|-
TGTGCCAGCAGCTTAGTTGCGGGGGGGCCCGCCTACGAGCAGTACTTC
CASSLVAGGPAYEQYF
>TRBJ1-5|TRBV19|-|-
TGTGCCAGTAGTTGGGGCAAAAATCAGCCCCAGCATTTT
CASSWGKNQPQHF
>TRBJ2-7|TRBV4-1|TRBD2|-
TGCGCCAGCAGCCAGGAGAGAGCGGGGGGACGCTACGAGCAGTACTTC
CASSQERAGGRYEQYF
>TRBJ1-1|TRBV7-6|-|-
TGTGCCAGCAGCGTACAGGGTGGCACTGAAGCTTTCTTT
CASSVQGGTEAFF
>TRBJ2-2|TRBV18|TRBD1|-
TGTGCCAGCTCTCCTACCGGGACAGCGAACACCGGGGAGCTGTTTTTT
CASSPTGTANTGELFF
>TRBJ2-5|TRBV6-9|-|-
TGTGCCAGCAGTCCAATACCGCAGGACAATAGGCATCCGGAGACCCAGTACTTC
CASSPIPQDNRHPETQYF
>TRBJ1-2|TRBV6-5|-|-
TGTGCCAGCATCAGGGGCCACAACTATGGCTACACCTTC
CASIRGHNYGYTF
>TRBJ1-2|TRBV7-9|TRBD1|-
TGTGCCAGCAGCCCGATACAGGGGGGTGGCTACACCTTC
CASSPIQGGGYTF
>TRBJ1-6|TRBV7-8|-|-
TGTGCCAGCAGCCCCCCCGGCAGGGGAGATTCACCCCTCCACTTT
CASSPPGRGDSPLHF
>TRBJ2-2|TRBV5-4|-|-
TGTGCCAGCAGCCCCCGGCAGGGCTTCCCCGGGGAGCTGTTTTTT
CASSPRQGFPGELFF
>TRBJ2-1|TRBV10-3|-|-
TGTGCCATCAGTGAGTTTAGCGGACCAGACACGGGGCAGTTCTTC
CAISEFSGPDTGQFF
>TRBJ2-1|TRBV9|-|-
TGTGCCAGCAGCCCACTTCGAGGTAGGAATGAGCAGTTCTTC
CASSPLRGRNEQFF
>TRBJ2-1|TRBV5-1|-|-
TGCGCCAGCAGTCTATTTAGAGCCGCCAATGAGCAGTTCTTC
CASSLFRAANEQFF
>TRBJ1-4|TRBV25-1|TRBD1|-
TGTGCCAGCAGTTCCCCGGGACAGGGGTTTGGAGAAAAACTGTTTTTT
CASSSPGQGFGEKLFF
>TRBJ2-5|TRBV11-2|-|-
TGTGCCAGCAGCTTAGATTCTCGGGGAGAGACCCAGTACTTC
CASSLDSRGETQYF
>TRBJ1-2|TRBV7-2|TRBD1|once
TGTGCCAGCAGGCTGCCAGGGGGCACTTATGGCTACACCTTC
CASRLPGGTYGYTF
>TRBJ2-5|TRBV5-6|TRBD1|-
TGTGCCAGCAGCTGGACAGGGAGACACCAAGAGACCCAGTACTTC
CASSWTGRHQETQYF
>TRBJ1-5|TRBV5-8|-|-
TGTGCCAGCAGCAACCACAGGGAAACCAATCAGCCCCAGCATTTT
CASSNHRETNQPQHF
>TRBJ2-7|TRBV28|TRBD1|-
TGTGCCAGCAGTTACCCCCAGGGACAGGGGGGCGAGCAGTACTTC
CASSYPQGQGGEQYF
>TRBJ1-2|TRBV7-2|-|-
TGTGCCAGCAGCTTAGGTCAGGGAGGGTATGGCTACACCTTC
CASSLGQGGYGYTF
>TRBJ1-2|TRBV7-9|TRBD1|-
TGTGCCAGCAGCCTAGAGGGGGCACCTAACTATGGCTACACCTTC
CASSLEGAPNYGYTF
>TRBJ2-2|TRBV6-5|-|-
TGTGCCAGCATATGGGCAGGACTCGCCGGGGAGCTGTTTTTT
CASIWAGLAGELFF
>TRBJ2-4|TRBV15|-|-
TGTGCCACCAGCAGAGATTCGGCAGGGCGCGACATTCAGTACTTC
CATSRDSAGRDIQYF
>TRBJ1-6|TRBV27|-|-
TGTGCCAGCAGTCCTTACAGGGAATCACCCCTCCACTTT
CASSPYRESPLHF
>TRBJ2-2|TRBV19|TRBD1|-
TGTGCCAGTAACCAAGGACAGGGGAGTATCACCGGGGAGCTGTTTTTT
CASNQGQGSITGELFF
>TRBJ2-2|TRBV28|TRBD1|-
TGTGCCAGCACCCCTTCCGGGACAGGTACCACCGGGGAGCTGTTTTTT
CASTPSGTGTTGELFF
>TRBJ1-2|TRBV25-1|TRBD1|-
TGTGCCAGCAGGGACCCAGGACAGGGCGACTATGGCTACACCTTC
CASRDPGQGDYGYTF
>TRBJ2-3|TRBV5-4|TRBD2|-
TGTGCCAGCAGAGCCTTAGCGGGGCCAGATACGCAGTATTTT
CASRALAGPDTQYF
>TRBJ1-1|TRBV7-8|-|-
TGTGCCAGCAGCACCGTACTCGGACAAGTCGAGCGTCGAGCTTTCTTT
CASSTVLGQVERRAFF
>TRBJ1-2|TRBV15|-|-
TGTGCCACCAGCAGAGGGAGGAGTATGGACAGAGTCTATGGCTACACCTTC
CATSRGRSMDRVYGYTF
>TRBJ1-5|TRBV7-2|-|-
TGTGCCAGCAGCCTAGCCTACAGGGATCAGCCCCAGCATTTT
CASSLAYRDQPQHF
>TRBJ1-2|TRBV5-1|TRBD1|-
TGCGCCAGCAGCGCCGGACAGGGCTCTGGCTACACCTTC
CASSAGQGSGYTF
>TRBJ1-5|TRBV4-2|-|few
TGTGCCAGCAGCCAAGATTTGGGGGCCCATCAGCCCCAGCATTTT
CASSQDLGAHQPQHF
>TRBJ2-1|TRBV5-1|TRBD1|-
TGCGCCAGCAGCTTGGCCGGGGACAGGGCCAATGAGCAGTTCTTC
CASSLAGDRANEQFF
>TRBJ1-1|TRBV12-3/TRBV12-4|-|-
TGTGCCAGCCGGGAAGACACTGAAGCTTTCTTT
CASREDTEAFF